A selection of T cell receptor beta chains follows, all from one sample in a study of T-cell reconstitution after alpha-beta-depleted transplantation in children. TCRdb itself ran the PCR reads through MiXCR, one entry per CDR3 protein. The repertoire holds approximately 490,000 distinct CDR3 sequences, with under 15% as singletons. The sample was PBMCs from the stem cell graft donor, taken from the stem cell graft. The receptors stem from a human donor who donated a stem cell graft to a child with combined immunodeficiency. CDR3s include the opening cysteine and the closing phenylalanine or tryptophan. A D gene is named only where the DNA matches it firmly. Clone size, where shown, is once, few, many, or a class for clones that have expanded.

j_gene: TRBJ2-5; abundance: -; v_gene: TRBV6-1; d_gene: TRBD1; len: 14; CDR3nt: TGTGCCAGTTCCCGGACAGGGAGAGGAGAGACCCAGTACTTC; CDR3aa: CASSRTGRGETQYF
j_gene: TRBJ2-1; abundance: many; v_gene: TRBV4-3; d_gene: TRBD2; len: 15; CDR3nt: TGCGCCAGCAGCCAAGGTACGAGCGGGAGTAGTGAGCAGTTCTTC; CDR3aa: CASSQGTSGSSEQFF
j_gene: TRBJ2-7; abundance: many; v_gene: TRBV5-6; d_gene: TRBD1; len: 14; CDR3nt: TGTGCCAGCAGTTTTGGGACAGGAGACTACGAGCAGTACTTC; CDR3aa: CASSFGTGDYEQYF
j_gene: TRBJ2-1; abundance: few; v_gene: TRBV4-3; d_gene: TRBD2; len: 20; CDR3nt: TGCGCCAGCAGCCAAGATGTCTCTGTGGTGGGGGCGGGGGGGTGGTATGAGCAGTTCTTC; CDR3aa: CASSQDVSVVGAGGWYEQFF
j_gene: TRBJ1-2; abundance: many; v_gene: TRBV25-1; d_gene: -; len: 16; CDR3nt: TGTGCCAGCAGTGAATCCCTCAGGACAGACATTTATGGCTACACCTTC; CDR3aa: CASSESLRTDIYGYTF
j_gene: TRBJ2-7; abundance: many; v_gene: TRBV5-1; d_gene: TRBD1; len: 15; CDR3nt: TGCGCCAGCAGCCCTCGGGACAGGGCTTCCTACGAGCAGTACTTC; CDR3aa: CASSPRDRASYEQYF
j_gene: TRBJ2-5; abundance: -; v_gene: TRBV5-1; d_gene: TRBD2; len: 18; CDR3nt: TGCGCCAGCAGCTCGGGACTAGCGGGAAGAAAGACCCAAGAGACCCAGTACTTC; CDR3aa: CASSSGLAGRKTQETQYF
j_gene: TRBJ1-2; abundance: few; v_gene: TRBV9; d_gene: TRBD1; len: 16; CDR3nt: TGTGCCAGCAGCGGAAGCAGGACAGGGAAGATTTATGGCTACACCTTC; CDR3aa: CASSGSRTGKIYGYTF
j_gene: TRBJ2-1; abundance: many; v_gene: TRBV29-1; d_gene: -; len: 11; CDR3nt: TGCAGCGTTACGCACGGGGATGAGCAGTTCTTC; CDR3aa: CSVTHGDEQFF
j_gene: TRBJ2-7; abundance: few; v_gene: TRBV29-1; d_gene: -; len: 14; CDR3nt: TGCAGCGCCTTCGGCGGGTTGAGCTCCTACGAGCAGTACTTC; CDR3aa: CSAFGGLSSYEQYF
j_gene: TRBJ2-3; abundance: few; v_gene: TRBV3-1; d_gene: -; len: 15; CDR3nt: TGTGCCAGCAGCCAATCGCCGATAAGCACAGATACGCAGTATTTT; CDR3aa: CASSQSPISTDTQYF
j_gene: TRBJ2-3; abundance: many; v_gene: TRBV10-3; d_gene: TRBD2; len: 17; CDR3nt: TGTGCCATCAGTGAGTCGTCCGGGGGGGGGCTGACAGATACGCAGTATTTT; CDR3aa: CAISESSGGGLTDTQYF
j_gene: TRBJ2-1; abundance: -; v_gene: TRBV4-3; d_gene: -; len: 16; CDR3nt: TGCGCCAGCAGCCAAGTGGCGTACAGGGTTGGCAATGAGCAGTTCTTC; CDR3aa: CASSQVAYRVGNEQFF
j_gene: TRBJ1-3; abundance: -; v_gene: TRBV20-1; d_gene: -; len: 12; CDR3nt: TGCAGTGCCCCAGATCTCGGAAACACCATATATTTT; CDR3aa: CSAPDLGNTIYF
j_gene: TRBJ1-4; abundance: few; v_gene: TRBV6-1; d_gene: -; len: 15; CDR3nt: TGTGCCAGCACCCCGGTAAGGGGCCGGAGTGAAAAACTGTTTTTT; CDR3aa: CASTPVRGRSEKLFF
j_gene: TRBJ2-1; abundance: -; v_gene: TRBV12-3/TRBV12-4; d_gene: -; len: 20; CDR3nt: TGTGCCAGCAGTTTAGAGGTCTTTCTCTCCGCGGGGAGCTCCTACAATGAGCAGTTCTTC; CDR3aa: CASSLEVFLSAGSSYNEQFF
j_gene: TRBJ2-7; abundance: -; v_gene: TRBV6-5; d_gene: TRBD2; len: 12; CDR3nt: TGTGCCAGCAGGTTTAGCGGGAGCGAGCAGTACTTC; CDR3aa: CASRFSGSEQYF
j_gene: TRBJ2-3; abundance: many; v_gene: TRBV30; d_gene: TRBD2; len: 19; CDR3nt: TGTGCCTGGATGTTTTGGGGACTAGCGGGGATCACTAGCACAGATACGCAGTATTTT; CDR3aa: CAWMFWGLAGITSTDTQYF
j_gene: TRBJ2-3; abundance: -; v_gene: TRBV11-3; d_gene: -; len: 17; CDR3nt: TGTGCCAGCAGCTTAGATCGAGTCGGGGGCTGGACAGATACGCAGTATTTT; CDR3aa: CASSLDRVGGWTDTQYF
j_gene: TRBJ2-2; abundance: -; v_gene: TRBV11-2; d_gene: TRBD1; len: 14; CDR3nt: TGTGCCAGCAGCTCAACAGGGGGCTACGGGGAGCTGTTTTTT; CDR3aa: CASSSTGGYGELFF
j_gene: TRBJ2-1; abundance: -; v_gene: TRBV12-3/TRBV12-4; d_gene: -; len: 14; CDR3nt: TGTGCCAGCGCCCGGCCGGGAGAATACAATGAGCAGTTCTTC; CDR3aa: CASARPGEYNEQFF
j_gene: TRBJ1-5; abundance: few; v_gene: TRBV27; d_gene: TRBD1; len: 14; CDR3nt: TGTGCCAGCAGTTTAAACACAGGGGGAGAGCCCCAGCATTTT; CDR3aa: CASSLNTGGEPQHF
j_gene: TRBJ2-3; abundance: -; v_gene: TRBV4-2; d_gene: TRBD2; len: 17; CDR3nt: TGTGCCAGCAGCCTATACGAGGGGCGGGAGAATCCAGATACGCAGTATTTT; CDR3aa: CASSLYEGRENPDTQYF
j_gene: TRBJ1-2; abundance: -; v_gene: TRBV6-6; d_gene: -; len: 10; CDR3nt: TGTGCCGTGGGGGGCGATGGCTACACCTTC; CDR3aa: CAVGGDGYTF
j_gene: TRBJ2-7; abundance: -; v_gene: TRBV14; d_gene: TRBD1; len: 14; CDR3nt: TGTGCCAGCAGCCACACAGGGGGAAGCCACGAGCAGTACTTC; CDR3aa: CASSHTGGSHEQYF
j_gene: TRBJ1-1; abundance: many; v_gene: TRBV5-1; d_gene: -; len: 13; CDR3nt: TGCGCCAGCAGCTCTCCGGGCGCCGTTGAAGCTTTCTTT; CDR3aa: CASSSPGAVEAFF
j_gene: TRBJ1-4; abundance: few; v_gene: TRBV15; d_gene: -; len: 13; CDR3nt: TGTGCCACCAGCAGAGATCAGGGGGAAAAACTGTTTTTT; CDR3aa: CATSRDQGEKLFF
j_gene: TRBJ2-7; abundance: few; v_gene: TRBV27; d_gene: -; len: 14; CDR3nt: TGTGCCAGCAGTCCGACCCCGGGCGCCTACGAGCAGTACTTC; CDR3aa: CASSPTPGAYEQYF
j_gene: TRBJ2-3; abundance: many; v_gene: TRBV5-1; d_gene: TRBD1; len: 15; CDR3nt: TGCGCCAGCAGCTTGGAGGGGGCGAGCACAGATACGCAGTATTTT; CDR3aa: CASSLEGASTDTQYF
j_gene: TRBJ2-1; abundance: -; v_gene: TRBV25-1; d_gene: -; len: 17; CDR3nt: TGTGCCAGCAGTGATAGACGACTGGGACTTGCGGGCAGGGAGCAGTTCTTC; CDR3aa: CASSDRRLGLAGREQFF
j_gene: TRBJ2-5; abundance: few; v_gene: TRBV7-9; d_gene: -; len: 15; CDR3nt: TGTGCCAGCAGCTACGGAGCAGGGGCTCAAGAGACCCAGTACTTC; CDR3aa: CASSYGAGAQETQYF
j_gene: TRBJ2-3; abundance: many; v_gene: TRBV12-3/TRBV12-4; d_gene: -; len: 16; CDR3nt: TGTGCCAGCAGTTTAAGGGGGGGACTTGGCACAGATACGCAGTATTTT; CDR3aa: CASSLRGGLGTDTQYF
j_gene: TRBJ1-4; abundance: many; v_gene: TRBV9; d_gene: -; len: 18; CDR3nt: TGTGCCAGCAGCGTAGAGCCGGGCGGAGTCACAACTAATGAAAAACTGTTTTTT; CDR3aa: CASSVEPGGVTTNEKLFF
j_gene: TRBJ1-1; abundance: few; v_gene: TRBV7-2; d_gene: -; len: 13; CDR3nt: TGTGCCAGCAGCTTAGGGCCTGACAGGGAAGCTTTCTTT; CDR3aa: CASSLGPDREAFF
j_gene: TRBJ2-2; abundance: -; v_gene: TRBV5-1; d_gene: -; len: 15; CDR3nt: TGCGCCAGCAGCGTAAAGCCGCAGGGATCCGGGGAGCTGTTTTTT; CDR3aa: CASSVKPQGSGELFF
j_gene: TRBJ2-1; abundance: -; v_gene: TRBV14; d_gene: TRBD2; len: 15; CDR3nt: TGTGCCAGCAGCCACCTCGGACTAGCGGACAATGAGCAGTTCTTC; CDR3aa: CASSHLGLADNEQFF
j_gene: TRBJ2-3; abundance: few; v_gene: TRBV5-1; d_gene: -; len: 16; CDR3nt: TGCGCCAGCAGCCCCCTTATTGCGGGAAGCACAGATACGCAGTATTTT; CDR3aa: CASSPLIAGSTDTQYF
j_gene: TRBJ2-7; abundance: many; v_gene: TRBV5-1; d_gene: -; len: 15; CDR3nt: TGCGCCAGCAGCTCAGACCGGGACGGACCCTACGAGCAGTACTTC; CDR3aa: CASSSDRDGPYEQYF
j_gene: TRBJ2-3; abundance: many; v_gene: TRBV12-3/TRBV12-4; d_gene: TRBD1; len: 13; CDR3nt: TGTGCCAGCAGCACGGGACAGTTAGATACGCAGTATTTT; CDR3aa: CASSTGQLDTQYF
j_gene: TRBJ2-3; abundance: few; v_gene: TRBV28; d_gene: TRBD2; len: 20; CDR3nt: TGTGCCAGCAGTTTTGTGCGACTAGCGGCTCTATCACCCACTATGGATACGCAGTATTTT; CDR3aa: CASSFVRLAALSPTMDTQYF
j_gene: TRBJ2-5; abundance: -; v_gene: TRBV6-2/TRBV6-3; d_gene: TRBD1; len: 16; CDR3nt: TGTGCCAGCAGCCGAAATAAGGGGACAGGACAAGAGACCCAGTACTTC; CDR3aa: CASSRNKGTGQETQYF
j_gene: TRBJ2-1; abundance: few; v_gene: TRBV6-1; d_gene: TRBD2; len: 17; CDR3nt: TGTGCCAGCATTCCTACGGGATCGGGGGGGTCCTACAATGAGCAGTTCTTC; CDR3aa: CASIPTGSGGSYNEQFF
j_gene: TRBJ2-2; abundance: -; v_gene: TRBV11-1; d_gene: -; len: 13; CDR3nt: TGTGCCAGCAGCTTAGGGTTTCGAGGGGAGCTGTTTTTT; CDR3aa: CASSLGFRGELFF
j_gene: TRBJ2-5; abundance: -; v_gene: TRBV7-2; d_gene: -; len: 17; CDR3nt: TGTGCCAGCAGCTTAGCGCCCCCCGCGTGGGGGCAAGAGACCCAGTACTTC; CDR3aa: CASSLAPPAWGQETQYF
j_gene: TRBJ2-7; abundance: few; v_gene: TRBV6-2/TRBV6-3; d_gene: TRBD1; len: 16; CDR3nt: TGTGCCAGCAGCCCTAATCCGGGACAGGTTTCCTACGAGCAGTACTTC; CDR3aa: CASSPNPGQVSYEQYF
j_gene: TRBJ1-5; abundance: -; v_gene: TRBV11-2; d_gene: TRBD1; len: 13; CDR3nt: TGTGCCAGCAGTAGACAGGGGGGACAGCCCCAGCATTTT; CDR3aa: CASSRQGGQPQHF
j_gene: TRBJ2-3; abundance: few; v_gene: TRBV20-1; d_gene: TRBD2; len: 16; CDR3nt: TGCAGTGCTAGTGAAGGACTAGCGGGCTTCACAGATACGCAGTATTTT; CDR3aa: CSASEGLAGFTDTQYF
j_gene: TRBJ2-1; abundance: many; v_gene: TRBV24-1; d_gene: -; len: 12; CDR3nt: TGTGCCACCAGTGACCCTTACAAGGAGCAGTTCTTC; CDR3aa: CATSDPYKEQFF
j_gene: TRBJ2-1; abundance: -; v_gene: TRBV7-2; d_gene: -; len: 13; CDR3nt: TGTGCCAGCAGCTTAGGGTTTAACAATGAGCAGTTCTTC; CDR3aa: CASSLGFNNEQFF
j_gene: TRBJ1-2; abundance: -; v_gene: TRBV5-5; d_gene: -; len: 14; CDR3nt: TGTGCCAGCAGCTTGTGGGACATCAACTATGGCTACACCTTC; CDR3aa: CASSLWDINYGYTF
j_gene: TRBJ2-1; abundance: few; v_gene: TRBV11-2; d_gene: -; len: 15; CDR3nt: TGTGCCAGCAGCTTAGATGAGGGAGACTCCAATGAGCAGTTCTTC; CDR3aa: CASSLDEGDSNEQFF
j_gene: TRBJ2-1; abundance: many; v_gene: TRBV29-1; d_gene: TRBD2; len: 13; CDR3nt: TGCAGCTTCTGGACTAGCGGATACAATGAGCAGTTCTTC; CDR3aa: CSFWTSGYNEQFF
j_gene: TRBJ2-3; abundance: many; v_gene: TRBV29-1; d_gene: -; len: 13; CDR3nt: TGCAGCGTAATTGTAGGAGGCACAGATACGCAGTATTTT; CDR3aa: CSVIVGGTDTQYF